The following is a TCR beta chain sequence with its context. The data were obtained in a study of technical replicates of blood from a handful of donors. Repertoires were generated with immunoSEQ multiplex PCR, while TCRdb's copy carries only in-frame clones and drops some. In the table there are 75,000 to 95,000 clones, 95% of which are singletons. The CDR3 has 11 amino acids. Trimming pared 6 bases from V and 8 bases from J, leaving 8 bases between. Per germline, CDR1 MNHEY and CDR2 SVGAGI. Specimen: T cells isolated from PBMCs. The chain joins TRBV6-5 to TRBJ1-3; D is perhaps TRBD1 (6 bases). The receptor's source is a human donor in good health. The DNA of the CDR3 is TGTGCCAGCAGCTCAGGGGACACCATATATTTT. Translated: CASSSGDTIYF.